This TCR beta chain appears in the sequencing data of a study of cytomegalovirus exposure and HLA in healthy donors (dated 2017 in TCRdb). The study in broad terms: According to an earlier analysis of around 600 of the donors, about 179 million T cells yielded 90 million to 140 million unique TCR beta sequences and more than 250 Gb of sequence data. Roughly 320 gigabases of sequencing data and about 92 million unique TCR sequences made up an early release that covered approximately 620 HLA-typed donors. Of the 398 genotyped donors, around 81% fell in the genetic ancestry cluster associated with self-reported Caucasian donors. The study aimed to test whether cataloging public T cell receptors could reveal signatures of past pathogen exposure. The study profiled the T cell repertoires of 666 subjects by immunosequencing and related them to cytomegalovirus serostatus. A separate validation cohort of some 130 different subjects was used in addition to the approximately 610-subject first cohort. To predict cytomegalovirus infection status, the study combined high-throughput TCR immunosequencing, statistical association of individual TCRs with disease status, and machine learning. In a later analysis, previously published TCR beta repertoires from about 670 donors were re-analyzed and high-resolution HLA genotyping was added so that TCR occurrence patterns could be studied. In the later analysis, no new phenotypic data were used to find candidate immune exposures; instead, reliance was placed on TCR beta sequences and their occurrence across donors. To decide whether each TCR beta V gene segment behaved as functional or pseudogenic, an earlier analysis of over 500 of the donors relied on high-throughput TCR beta sequencing. Alongside the repertoire data, information on donor age, sex, ethnicity and CMV serostatus was compiled. In a later genetic analysis, genome-wide SNP genotypes for about 55% of the roughly 700 donors were used, and that subset was treated as a discovery cohort. All discovery cohort repertoires had been generated on a single sequencing platform. HLA typing included class I and class II loci at four-digit resolution. The number of donors typed differed by locus, with roughly 629-640 for A, B, C, DRB1 and DQB1, 522 for DQA1, under 610 for DPA1, and approximately 470 for DPB1. Four or five DR-DQ haplotypes were handled as single units for association and clustering because linkage in the cohort was strong. Among roughly 400 genotyped donors of the cohort, an average of roughly 230,000 unique TCR beta nucleotide sequences was sequenced per donor, of which about 18% were non-productive. Paper-wide results and their limitations: Correlated functional status among segregating V segments might reflect linkage disequilibrium, but an unknown experimental factor could not be ruled out. Most CMV-associated TCR beta chains appeared to be HLA-restricted in a later analysis, and the HLA associations seemed to be driven largely by CMV exposure. This cohort had only TCR beta chains sequenced, and the lack of alpha or paired-chain data limited which features could be detected. Specific HLA alleles were associated with over 15,000 TCR beta sequences at a false discovery rate of 0.05 in a later analysis. A later genetic analysis associated a missense DCLRE1C variant with V-gene and J-gene trimming of TCR beta chains, and an independent cohort replicated the association. According to the authors, the approach could potentially be generalized to other disease states and immunological phenotypes. When HLA alleles, especially DR and DQ, strongly co-occurred, attributing TCR associations to individual alleles was difficult. Compared with the 666-donor mean, donors in an Asian-associated ancestry cluster had fewer N-insertions in productive TCRs, according to a later genetic analysis. Several of the top co-occurrence clusters appeared to be linked to parvovirus B19, influenza, CMV and Epstein-Barr virus, according to a later analysis. Some IMGT-functional V segments, including TRBV6-2 and TRBV6-3, could not be told apart with the 87-base-pair reads, so those segments were excluded. The classifier was reported to diagnose cytomegalovirus status with high specificity and sensitivity in both the original and validation cohorts. CMV serostatus was the only immune exposure information available for the cohort. Because some donors lacked HLA typing at each locus, the association tests relied only on the typed subset. Most TCR sequences were seen in very few donors, while some public TCRs were found in many individuals. In the study, roughly 160 TCR beta chains were listed as associated with cytomegalovirus. An earlier analysis of some 560 of the donors showed that most TCR beta V segments appeared in productive rearrangements either about 90% or about 30% of the time, which broadly matched IMGT annotations. Presence/absence analyses assumed roughly uniform sequencing depth across donors, an assumption that may not hold. Compared with equally common non-associated chains, HLA-associated TCR beta chains in a later analysis were more clonally expanded and had lower generation probabilities. Because counts were too low, 15 to 20 rarely observed V segments, including chromosome 9 orphons, were excluded from the earlier analysis of 587 of the donors. Three of the identified cytomegalovirus-associated TCR beta chains were confirmed in vitro to be specific for cytomegalovirus antigens. A further reported finding was that TCR beta sequences accurately predicted the HLA-A and HLA-B alleles for most subjects in the first cohort. The sequencing pipeline was judged likely to have produced a cluster of highly shared sequence variants as a technical artifact. In a later analysis, TCR association rates were found to vary across HLA loci, with the most associated TCRs seen for DRB1 alleles and the fewest for HLA-C alleles.

Libraries were made using the immunoSEQ multiplex PCR assay. The multiplex PCR relied on a mix of 60 forward primers for TCR Vbeta segments and 13 reverse primers for TCR Jbeta segments. Amplification of the CDR3 region of rearranged TCR beta genes was performed with a multiplex PCR assay on genomic DNA. The amplified TCR beta libraries were sequenced on the Illumina HiSeq System as 87-base-pair reads. Per the original workflow: A later analysis tallied 75 million to 95 million unique TCR beta chains across the 666 repertoires, and some 10 million of those chains were shared by two or more donors. A nearest-neighbor algorithm error-corrected the raw reads and collapsed the reads into unique sequences, merging closely related sequences to remove PCR and sequencing errors. Alignment of CDR3 sequences to IMGT reference sequences was used to assign V, D and J gene segments. For a sequence to be retained, at least a six-nucleotide match to both a V gene segment and a J gene segment was required. Rearrangements were called productive when the CDR3 lacked stop codons and stayed in frame with V and J; all others were non-productive. Following IMGT convention, CDR3 was defined as the stretch from the second conserved V-encoded cysteine up to the conserved J-encoded phenylalanine. The earlier analysis of about 530 of the donors excluded any sequence lacking an unambiguous match to a single V gene segment. An earlier analysis of some 610 of the donors called V segments functional above 56.7% productive rearrangements and segregating when the between-donor standard deviation exceeded 5%. A statistical classification framework was built for diagnosing cytomegalovirus status from the catalog of TCR beta chain sequences. V and J gene assignment, in a later analysis, came from comparing TCR nucleotide sequences with IMGT/GENE-DB human TR gene sequences. A later analysis assigned CDR3 sequences and most-parsimonious VDJ recombination scenarios with the TCRdist pipeline. A later analysis defined each TCR beta chain by its CDR3 amino acid sequence plus V-gene family, and excluded reads lacking a unique V-gene family. A later analysis removed roughly 590 highly shared, low-generation-probability nucleotide sequences to deal with suspected cross-contamination and a sequencing artifact. In a later analysis, a clonal expansion index was calculated for each public chain from normalized within-repertoire ranks of inferred template counts. In a later analysis, generation probabilities were computed with a VDJ recombination model fitted to out-of-frame rearrangements, and the resulting probabilities were checked against IGoR. Hypergeometric tests were used in a later analysis to score TCR-TCR, TCR-HLA and TCR-CMV co-occurrence, with a repertoire-size bias correction applied to the TCR pairs. False discovery rates were estimated in a later analysis by permuting HLA or CMV assignments 20 times. In a later analysis, co-occurring TCRs were grouped using DBSCAN, and TCRdist sequence similarity was added for clustering within HLA-allele-positive subsets. Co-occurrence clustering excluded repertoires with fewer than 30,000 or more than 120,000 public chains, plus five with anomalous nucleotide sharing. As stored in TCRdb, this immuneACCESS dataset retains in-frame rearrangements with V and J assigned. A fraction of the clones does not appear; measured against another copy, unresolved V genes explain less than half of the discrepancy, and the remainder lacks a known reason. That table is the source of V, J and clone size, and D and trimming were worked out from the DNA. This sample comprises over 100,000 clones, over 60% of them detected only once. The top ten clonotypes cover around a tenth of the sample.

The cohort comprised 670 or so healthy bone marrow donors. All cohort members were sampled while nominally healthy, although unrecorded immune exposures were likely present. The donor was CMV seropositive and was included in the group of about 290 seropositive cohort members. Each donor provided a peripheral blood sample, and peripheral blood mononuclear cells were used for TCR beta sequencing. The Qiagen DNeasy Blood Extraction Kit was used to extract genomic DNA from the blood cell samples. Germline trimming: 5 bases from V, 6 bases from J; junction bases outside gene matches: 10. Per the germline V gene, KGHSH is the CDR1 and LQKENI is the CDR2. The CDR3, from cysteine to phenylalanine, totals 14 residues. Just CDR3 DNA is preserved here, 42 bases in frame from base 1. As concerns this clone: Its recognized antigen is unknown. Base qualities were left out, and no much larger clone turns up one base away.

The clonotype originates from a male donor in good health and CMV-seropositive. Source material: PBMCs. The sequence links TRBV18 to TRBJ2-7; 7 bases in between match TRBD2. The CDR3 protein sequence reads: CASSSTFSGREQYF. The nucleotide sequence reads as follows: TGTGCCAGCTCATCAACTTTTAGCGGGCGCGAGCAGTACTTC.